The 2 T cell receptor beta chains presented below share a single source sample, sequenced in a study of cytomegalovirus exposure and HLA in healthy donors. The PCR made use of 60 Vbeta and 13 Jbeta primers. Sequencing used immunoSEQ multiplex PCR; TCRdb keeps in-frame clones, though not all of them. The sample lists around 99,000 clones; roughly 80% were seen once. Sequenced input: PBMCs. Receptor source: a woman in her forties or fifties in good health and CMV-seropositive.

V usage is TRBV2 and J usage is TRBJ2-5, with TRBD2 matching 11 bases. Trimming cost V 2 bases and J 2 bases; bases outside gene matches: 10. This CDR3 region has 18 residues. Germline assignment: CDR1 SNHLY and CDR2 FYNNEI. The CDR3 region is CASSELAGGGSGQETQYF. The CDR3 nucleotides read TGTGCCAGCAGTGAACTAGCGGGAGGTGGGTCTGGGCAAGAGACCCAGTACTTC.

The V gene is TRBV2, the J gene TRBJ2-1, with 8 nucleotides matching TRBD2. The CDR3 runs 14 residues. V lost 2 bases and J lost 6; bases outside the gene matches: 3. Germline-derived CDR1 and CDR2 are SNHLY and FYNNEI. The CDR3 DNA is TGTGCCAGCAGTGAACGGCTAGCGGGCAATGAGCAGTTCTTC. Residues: CASSERLAGNEQFF.